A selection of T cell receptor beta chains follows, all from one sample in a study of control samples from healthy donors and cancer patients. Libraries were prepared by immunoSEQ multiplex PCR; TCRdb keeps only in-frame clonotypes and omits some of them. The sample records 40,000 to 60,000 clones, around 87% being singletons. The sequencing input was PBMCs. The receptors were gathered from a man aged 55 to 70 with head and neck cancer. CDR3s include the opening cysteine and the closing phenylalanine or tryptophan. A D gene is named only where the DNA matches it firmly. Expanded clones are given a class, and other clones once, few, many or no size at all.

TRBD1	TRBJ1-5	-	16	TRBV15	TGTGCCACCAGCAGATCGGACAGGGTCGGCAATCAGCCCCAGCATTTT	CATSRSDRVGNQPQHF
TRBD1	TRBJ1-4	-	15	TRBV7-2	TGTGCCAGCAGCTTGACAGGGTTAACTAATGAAAAACTGTTTTTT	CASSLTGLTNEKLFF
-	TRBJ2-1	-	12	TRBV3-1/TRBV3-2	TGTGCCAGCAGCCAAGATAAGGATGAGCAGTTCTTC	CASSQDKDEQFF
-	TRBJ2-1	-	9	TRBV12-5	TGTGCTAGGGAATGGGAGCAGTTCTTC	CAREWEQFF
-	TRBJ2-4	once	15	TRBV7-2	TGTGCCAGCAGCTTCCAACCGGGACAAAAAAACATTCAGTACTTC	CASSFQPGQKNIQYF
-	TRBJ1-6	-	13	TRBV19	TGTGCCAGTAGTCCCGAAATAAATTCACCCCTCCACTTT	CASSPEINSPLHF
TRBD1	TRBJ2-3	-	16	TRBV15	TGTGCCACCAGCACCCGGACAGGCCGTCGCACAGATACGCAGTATTTT	CATSTRTGRRTDTQYF
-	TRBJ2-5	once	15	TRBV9	TGTGCCAGCAGCAAGTCCAAACAGGGTAGAGAGACCCAGTACTTC	CASSKSKQGRETQYF
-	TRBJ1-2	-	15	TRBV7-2	TGTGCCAGCAGCTTAGGGGGGGGCAGTGACTATGGCTACACCTTC	CASSLGGGSDYGYTF
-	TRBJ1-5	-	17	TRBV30	TGTGCCTGGAGTGTCCTTACGGGGGGCGAGGGCAATCAGCCCCAGCATTTT	CAWSVLTGGEGNQPQHF
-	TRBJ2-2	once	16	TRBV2	TGTGCCAGCACCCCGTCCCAACAGGCGAACACCGGGGAGCTGTTTTTT	CASTPSQQANTGELFF
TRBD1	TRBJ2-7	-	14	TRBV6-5	TGTGCCAGCGGCTCCGGGACAGGGGTTGGGGAGCAGTACTTC	CASGSGTGVGEQYF
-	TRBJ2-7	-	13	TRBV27	TGTGCCAGCAGTTTAACGGAAGGGTTCGAGCAGTACTTC	CASSLTEGFEQYF
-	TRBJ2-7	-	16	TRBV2	TGTGCCAGCAGTGAAATCGGCAGGGGCGACTCCTACGAGCAGTACTTC	CASSEIGRGDSYEQYF
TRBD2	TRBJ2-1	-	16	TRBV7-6	TGTGCCAGCAGCTTAGGGTTGGCATCTGCTAGCGGGAACCAGTTCTTC	CASSLGLASASGNQFF
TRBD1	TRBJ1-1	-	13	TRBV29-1	TGCAGCGTTGCCCGGGACAGGGGGACTGAAGCTTTCTTT	CSVARDRGTEAFF
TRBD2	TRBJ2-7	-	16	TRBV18	TGTGCCAGCTCACTGGGGACTAGCGGGGCACTCTACGAGCAGTACTTC	CASSLGTSGALYEQYF
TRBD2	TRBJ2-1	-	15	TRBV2	TGTGCCAGCAGTGATGTAGCGGGGGAAAACAATGAGCAGTTCTTC	CASSDVAGENNEQFF
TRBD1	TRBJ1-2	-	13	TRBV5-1	TGCGCCAGCAGCAGCGAGGGGGCCGGAGGCTACACCTTC	CASSSEGAGGYTF
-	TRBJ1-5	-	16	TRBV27	TGTGCCAGCAGACTACAGGGCCTCCAGAGCAATCAGCCCCAGCATTTT	CASRLQGLQSNQPQHF
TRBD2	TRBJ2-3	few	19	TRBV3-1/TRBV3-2	TGTGCCAGCAGCTCATTCGGACTAGCGGGGGGCACTCTCACAGATACGCAGTATTTT	CASSSFGLAGGTLTDTQYF
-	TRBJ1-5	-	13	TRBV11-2	TGTGCCAGCAGCTTAGCTGGCAATCAGCCCCAGCATTTT	CASSLAGNQPQHF
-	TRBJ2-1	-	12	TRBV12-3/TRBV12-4	TGTGCCAGCAGTTTAGTTGACAATGAGCAGTTCTTC	CASSLVDNEQFF
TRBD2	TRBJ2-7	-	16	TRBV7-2	TGTGCCAGCAGCTTAGCGGCTAGCGGGAGCTCCTACGAGCAGTACTTC	CASSLAASGSSYEQYF
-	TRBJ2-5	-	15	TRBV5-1	TGCGCCAGCAGCCCAGGGGCGGGCCTCCAAGAGACCCAGTACTTC	CASSPGAGLQETQYF
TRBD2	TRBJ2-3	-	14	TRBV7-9	TGTGCCAGCAGCAGCGGGGGAAACACAGATACGCAGTATTTT	CASSSGGNTDTQYF
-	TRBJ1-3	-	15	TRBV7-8	TGTGCCAGCAGCTTCGGCAGGCGGGGTGGAAACACCATATATTTT	CASSFGRRGGNTIYF
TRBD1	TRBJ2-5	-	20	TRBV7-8	TGTGCCAGCAGCTTCACACTATACAACAGGGGGCTACCGTACCAAGAGACCCAGTACTTC	CASSFTLYNRGLPYQETQYF
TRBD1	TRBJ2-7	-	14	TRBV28	TGTGCCAGCAGTTGGACAGGGGTGGACTACGAGCAGTACTTC	CASSWTGVDYEQYF
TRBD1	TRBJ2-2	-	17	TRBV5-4	TGTGCCAGCAGCCTAGGACAGGGGCGGGGGAACACCGGGGAGCTGTTTTTT	CASSLGQGRGNTGELFF
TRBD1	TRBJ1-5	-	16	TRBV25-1	TGTGCCAGCAGTGACCCCGGGACAGGGGACAATCAGCCCCAGCATTTT	CASSDPGTGDNQPQHF
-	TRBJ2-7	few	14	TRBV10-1	TGCGCCAGCAGTGAGTCCACGGACAGCCGGGAGCAGTACTTC	CASSESTDSREQYF
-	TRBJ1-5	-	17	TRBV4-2	TGTGCCAGCAGCCAAGAATTTGAAGTTGGGACTTGGGGGGGTTTGCATTTT	CASSQEFEVGTWGGLHF
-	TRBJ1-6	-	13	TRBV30	TGTGCCTGGAGTTCCGGATTCAATTCACCCCTCCACTTT	CAWSSGFNSPLHF
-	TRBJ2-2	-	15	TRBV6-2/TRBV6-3	TGTGCCAGCAGTCCCGTGGGGGGTCTTACCGGGGAGCTGTTTTTT	CASSPVGGLTGELFF
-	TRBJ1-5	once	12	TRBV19	TGTGCCAGCGCCCTACGGAATCAGCCCCAGCATTTT	CASALRNQPQHF
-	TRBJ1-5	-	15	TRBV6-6	TGTGCCAGCAGTTACGGGCAGGGTGTAAATCAGCCCCAGCATTTT	CASSYGQGVNQPQHF
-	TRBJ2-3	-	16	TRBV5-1	TGCGCCAGCAGCTTGGCCGGTCAGACTAGCACAGATACGCAGTATTTT	CASSLAGQTSTDTQYF
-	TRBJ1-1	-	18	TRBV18	TGTGCCAGCTCACCCTTAACTCTGTCCGGGAGCGAGAACACTGAAGCTTTCTTT	CASSPLTLSGSENTEAFF
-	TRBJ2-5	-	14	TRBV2	TGTGCCAGCAGTGCCTGGACAGAACCTGATGCCCAGTACTTC	CASSAWTEPDAQYF
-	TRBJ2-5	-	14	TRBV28	TGTGCCAGCAGCCAGAGGTGGGGGATAGAGACCCAGTACTTC	CASSQRWGIETQYF
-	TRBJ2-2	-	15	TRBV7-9	TGTGCCAGCAGGCCCGGGACGGACGTGACCGGGGAGCTGTTTTTT	CASRPGTDVTGELFF